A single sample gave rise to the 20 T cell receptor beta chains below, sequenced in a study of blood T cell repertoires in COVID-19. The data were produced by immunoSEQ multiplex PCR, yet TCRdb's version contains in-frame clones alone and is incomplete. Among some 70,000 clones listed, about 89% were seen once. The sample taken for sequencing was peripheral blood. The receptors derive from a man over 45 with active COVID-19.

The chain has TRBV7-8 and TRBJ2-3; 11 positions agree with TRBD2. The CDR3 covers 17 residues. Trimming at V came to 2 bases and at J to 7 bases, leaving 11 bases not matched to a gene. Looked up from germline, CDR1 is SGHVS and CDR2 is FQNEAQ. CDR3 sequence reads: CASSLRLAGRGGNTQYF. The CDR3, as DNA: TGTGCCAGCAGCTTAAGACTAGCGGGAAGGGGGGGGAATACGCAGTATTTT.

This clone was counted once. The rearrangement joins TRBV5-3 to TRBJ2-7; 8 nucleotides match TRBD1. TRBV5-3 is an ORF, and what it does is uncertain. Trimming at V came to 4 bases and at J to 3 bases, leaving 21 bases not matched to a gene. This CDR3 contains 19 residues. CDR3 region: CARSPAMRVQGVVVYEQYF. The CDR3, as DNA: TGTGCCAGAAGCCCGGCAATGAGGGTACAGGGGGTCGTCGTCTACGAGCAGTACTTC.

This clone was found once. CDR3 bases: TGCGCCAGCAGCTTGGGCCAGGGTGGGTCACCCCTCCACTTT. Translated: CASSLGQGGSPLHF. J is TRBJ1-6 and V is TRBV5-1, with D maybe TRBD1 (5 bases). The CDR3 is made up of 14 amino acids. Germline V gene data show CDR1 as SGHRS and CDR2 as YFSETQ. The V end lost 0 bases, the J end lost 10 bases, and 11 bases lay between the germline ends.

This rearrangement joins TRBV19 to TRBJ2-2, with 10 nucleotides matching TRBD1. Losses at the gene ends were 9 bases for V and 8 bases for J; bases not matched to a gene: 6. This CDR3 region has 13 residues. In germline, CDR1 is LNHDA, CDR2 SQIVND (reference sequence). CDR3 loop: CASTGTGVGELFF. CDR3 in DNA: TGTGCCAGCACCGGGACAGGGGTAGGGGAGCTGTTTTTT.

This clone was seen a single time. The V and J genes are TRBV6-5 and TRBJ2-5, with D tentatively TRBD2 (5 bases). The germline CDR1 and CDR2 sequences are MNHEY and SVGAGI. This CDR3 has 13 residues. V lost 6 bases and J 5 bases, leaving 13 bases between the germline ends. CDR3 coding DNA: TGTGCCAGCAGCACCGACTACTGGGAGACCCAGTACTTC. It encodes CASSTDYWETQYF.

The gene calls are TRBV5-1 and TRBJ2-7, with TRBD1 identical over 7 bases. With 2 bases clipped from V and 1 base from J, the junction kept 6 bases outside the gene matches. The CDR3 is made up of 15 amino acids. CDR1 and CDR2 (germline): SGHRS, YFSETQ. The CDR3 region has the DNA TGCGCCAGCAGCTTCGGGACAGCAGAATCCTACGAGCAGTACTTC. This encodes CASSFGTAESYEQYF. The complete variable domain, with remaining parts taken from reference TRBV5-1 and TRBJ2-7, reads KAGVTQTPRYLIKTRGQQVTLSCSPISGHRSVSWYQQTPGQGLQFLFEYFSETQRNKGNFPGRFSGRQFSNSRSEMNVSTLELGDSALYLCASSFGTAESYEQYFGPGTRLTVT.

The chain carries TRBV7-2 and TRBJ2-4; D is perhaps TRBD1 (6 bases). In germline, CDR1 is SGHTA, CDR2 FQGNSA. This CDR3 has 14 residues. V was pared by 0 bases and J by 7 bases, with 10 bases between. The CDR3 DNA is TGTGCCAGCAGCTTAGCGCCAGGGGCGAACATTCAGTACTTC. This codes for CASSLAPGANIQYF.

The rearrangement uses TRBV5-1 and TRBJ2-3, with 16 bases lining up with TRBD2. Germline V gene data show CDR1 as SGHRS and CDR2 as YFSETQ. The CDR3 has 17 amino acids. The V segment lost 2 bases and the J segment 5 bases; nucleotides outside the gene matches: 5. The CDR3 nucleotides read TGCGCCAGCAGCTTACCGGGACTAGCGGGAGGGGGAGATACGCAGTATTTT. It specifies CASSLPGLAGGGDTQYF.

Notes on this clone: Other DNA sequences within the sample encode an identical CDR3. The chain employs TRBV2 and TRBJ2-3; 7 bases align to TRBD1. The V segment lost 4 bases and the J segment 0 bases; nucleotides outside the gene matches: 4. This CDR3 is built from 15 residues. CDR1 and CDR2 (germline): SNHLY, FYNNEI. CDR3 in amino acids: CASSAGTASTDTQYF. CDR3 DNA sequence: TGTGCCAGCAGTGCCGGGACAGCTAGCACAGATACGCAGTATTTT.

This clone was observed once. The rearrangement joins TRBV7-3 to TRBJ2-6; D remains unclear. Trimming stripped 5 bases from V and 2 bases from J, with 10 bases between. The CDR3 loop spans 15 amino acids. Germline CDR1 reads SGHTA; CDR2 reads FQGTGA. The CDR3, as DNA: TGTGCCAGCAGCGCCTACGAGGCTGGGGCCAACGTCCTGACTTTC. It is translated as CASSAYEAGANVLTF. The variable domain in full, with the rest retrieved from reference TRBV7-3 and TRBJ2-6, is GAGVSQTPSNKVTEKGKYVELRCDPISGHTALYWYRQSLGQGPEFLIYFQGTGAADDSGLPNDRFFAVRPEGSVSTLKIQRTERGDSAVYLCASSAYEAGANVLTFGAGSRLTVL.

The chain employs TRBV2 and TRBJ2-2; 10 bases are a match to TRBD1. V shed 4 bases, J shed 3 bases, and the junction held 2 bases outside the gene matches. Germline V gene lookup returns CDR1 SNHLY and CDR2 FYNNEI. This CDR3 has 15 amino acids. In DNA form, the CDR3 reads TGTGCCAGCAGTGGACAGGGGGCGTACACCGGGGAGCTGTTTTTT. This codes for CASSGQGAYTGELFF. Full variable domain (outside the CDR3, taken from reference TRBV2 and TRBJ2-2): EPEVTQTPSHQVTQMGQEVILRCVPISNHLYFYWYRQILGQKVEFLVSFYNNEISEKSEIFDDQFSVERPDGSNFTLKIRSTKLEDSAMYFCASSGQGAYTGELFFGEGSRLTVL.

CDR3 nucleotide sequence: TGTGCCAGCAGCCAAAGTCACCGGGACAGGGTAGGCTACACCTTC. Its protein is CASSQSHRDRVGYTF. The chain combines TRBV3-1 (or the pseudogene TRBV3-2) with TRBJ1-2; 9 positions agree with TRBD1. This CDR3 region has 15 residues. Losses at the gene ends were 2 bases for V and 8 bases for J; bases not matched to a gene: 9. Per the germline V gene, CDR1 is LGHDT and CDR2 is YNNKEL (reference sequence).

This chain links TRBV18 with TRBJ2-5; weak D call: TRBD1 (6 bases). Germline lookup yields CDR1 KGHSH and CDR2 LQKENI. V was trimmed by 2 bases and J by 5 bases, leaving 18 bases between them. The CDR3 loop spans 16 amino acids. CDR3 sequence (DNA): TGTGCCAGCTCACCAGGTCCCAGGACAGTTGGGGAGACCCAGTACTTC. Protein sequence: CASSPGPRTVGETQYF.

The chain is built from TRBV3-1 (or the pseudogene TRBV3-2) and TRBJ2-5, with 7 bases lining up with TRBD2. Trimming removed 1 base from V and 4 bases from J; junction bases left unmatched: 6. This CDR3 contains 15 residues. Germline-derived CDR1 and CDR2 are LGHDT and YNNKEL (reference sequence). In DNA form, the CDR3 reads TGTGCCAGCAGCCAAGTCGGACTAGTTCGAGAGACCCAGTACTTC. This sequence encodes CASSQVGLVRETQYF.

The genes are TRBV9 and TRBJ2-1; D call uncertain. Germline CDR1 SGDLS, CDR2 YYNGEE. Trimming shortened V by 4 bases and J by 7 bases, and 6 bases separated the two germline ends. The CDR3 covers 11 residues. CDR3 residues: CASSPLNEQFF. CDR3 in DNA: TGTGCCAGCAGCCCACTAAATGAGCAGTTCTTC.

This CDR3 is CASSLVDRASGNTIYF. In nucleotides, the CDR3 is TGTGCCAGCAGCTTGGTCGACAGGGCCTCTGGAAACACCATATATTTT. V is TRBV5-6 and J is TRBJ1-3; 7 bases line up with TRBD1. In germline, CDR1 is SGHDT, CDR2 YYEEEE. CDR3 length: 16 residues. Trimming removed 0 bases from V and 0 bases from J; junction bases left unmatched: 3.

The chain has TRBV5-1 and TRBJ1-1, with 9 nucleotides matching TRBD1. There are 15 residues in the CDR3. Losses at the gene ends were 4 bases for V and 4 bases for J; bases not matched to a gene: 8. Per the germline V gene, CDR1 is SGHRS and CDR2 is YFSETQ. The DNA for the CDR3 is TGCGCCAGCAGCCCGGTAACAGGGGGCGTCACTGAAGCTTTCTTT. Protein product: CASSPVTGGVTEAFF.

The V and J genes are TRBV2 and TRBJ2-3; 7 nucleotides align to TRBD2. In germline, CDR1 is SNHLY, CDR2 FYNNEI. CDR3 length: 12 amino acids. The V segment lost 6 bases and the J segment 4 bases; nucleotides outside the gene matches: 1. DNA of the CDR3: TGTGCCAGCAGGGGGGGGGCAGATACGCAGTATTTT. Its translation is CASRGGADTQYF.

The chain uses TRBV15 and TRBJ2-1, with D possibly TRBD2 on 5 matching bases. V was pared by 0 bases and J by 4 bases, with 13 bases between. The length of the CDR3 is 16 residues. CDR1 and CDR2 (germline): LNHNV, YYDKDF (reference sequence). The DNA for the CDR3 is TGTGCCACCAGCAGAGATTTGGGAGAGGGTTACAATGAGCAGTTCTTC. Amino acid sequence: CATSRDLGEGYNEQFF.

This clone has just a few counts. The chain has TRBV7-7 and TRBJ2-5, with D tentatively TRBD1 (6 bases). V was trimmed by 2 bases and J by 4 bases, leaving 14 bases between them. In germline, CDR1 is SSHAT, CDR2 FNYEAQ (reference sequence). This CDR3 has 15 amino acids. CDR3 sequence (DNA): TGTGCCAGCAGCTTATTATTTGGGGGCAGAGAGACCCAGTACTTC. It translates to CASSLLFGGRETQYF.